The present entry profiles one TCR beta chain with its context. The sample is drawn from a study of metastatic and nonmetastatic thyroid tumors. The CDR3 is made up of 14 amino acids. V lost 5 bases to trimming and J lost 4 bases; unmatched junction nucleotides: 5. Germline CDR1 and CDR2: MNHNS and SASEGT. TCRdb re-clonotyped the PCR reads via MiXCR. The sample holds about 14,000 clones, around 4% seen once. Patients had received no treatment of any kind before thyroid surgery. The sequence came from a female donor with papillary thyroid cancer or a benign thyroid nodule (not recorded which). Some clones in this sample may be carry-over from other donors' samples. V and J are TRBV6-1 and TRBJ2-5; 9 nucleotides align to TRBD1. Sample: tumor tissue. The CDR3 nucleotides are TGTGCCAGCAGTCCCCGGACAGGGGCAGAGACCCAGTACTTC. It yields the protein CASSPRTGAETQYF.